This is a list of T cell receptor beta chains from one sample in a study of blood T cell repertoires in COVID-19. The protocol was immunoSEQ multiplex PCR, while the TCRdb copy is restricted to in-frame clones and leaves out a portion. The sample comprises roughly 330,000 clones, more than 75% of which are singletons, and around 1.5% rests with the top ten. Material: peripheral blood. The source of these receptors is a woman in her 50s with acute or convalescent COVID-19. The CDR3 runs from the conserved cysteine through the conserved F or W. A D gene is named only where the DNA matches it firmly. Not every row has a clone size; where given, it reads once, few, many or a size class.

>TRBD2|-|TRBJ2-7|TRBV2
CASRPGLAGYEQYF
TGTGCCAGCAGACCCGGACTAGCGGGATACGAGCAGTACTTC
>-|-|TRBJ1-1|TRBV24-1
CATSDRTTEAFF
TGTGCCACCAGCGACAGGACCACTGAAGCTTTCTTT
>TRBD1|once|TRBJ2-7|TRBV24-1
CATSDPGQGAFEQYF
TGTGCCACCAGTGACCCGGGACAGGGGGCTTTTGAGCAGTACTTC
>TRBD1|-|TRBJ1-1|TRBV7-2
CASSLTGGSAEAFF
TGTGCCAGCAGCTTAACAGGGGGTTCCGCTGAAGCTTTCTTT
>TRBD2|few|TRBJ2-7|TRBV6-7
CASSSARLAGVVYEQYF
TGTGCCAGCAGCTCCGCCCGACTAGCGGGAGTGGTGTACGAGCAGTACTTC
>-|-|TRBJ1-2|TRBV18
CASSQRRRYGYTF
TGTGCCAGCTCACAGCGGAGGCGATATGGCTACACCTTC
>-|-|TRBJ2-5|TRBV7-3
CASSLIGATQYF
TGTGCCAGCAGCTTAATAGGAGCGACCCAGTACTTC
>TRBD2|-|TRBJ2-7|TRBV6-2/TRBV6-3
CASTPRRGGGGTVSYEQYF
TGTGCCAGCACCCCTCGTCGCGGTGGGGGGGGGACTGTCTCCTACGAGCAGTACTTC
>TRBD1|-|TRBJ1-5|TRBV5-1
CASSLSQGVQPQHF
TGCGCCAGCAGCTTAAGCCAGGGGGTACAGCCCCAGCATTTT
>TRBD1|-|TRBJ1-3|TRBV2
CASSGQGAGNTIYF
TGTGCCAGCAGTGGACAGGGGGCAGGAAACACCATATATTTT
>TRBD2|-|TRBJ2-7|TRBV2
CASILAEHYEQYF
TGTGCCAGTATACTAGCGGAGCACTACGAGCAGTACTTC
>-|-|TRBJ2-7|TRBV15
CATSRERGGSYEQYF
TGTGCCACCAGCAGAGAAAGGGGCGGCTCCTACGAGCAGTACTTC
>-|-|TRBJ1-1|TRBV5-1
CASTPWGGENTEAFF
TGCGCCAGCACCCCATGGGGGGGAGAGAACACTGAAGCTTTCTTT
>TRBD2|-|TRBJ2-3|TRBV19
CASSPIAGGTDTQYF
TGTGCCAGTAGTCCCATAGCGGGAGGAACAGATACGCAGTATTTT
>TRBD1|once|TRBJ1-4|TRBV5-1
CASSPGTVATNEKLFF
TGCGCCAGCAGCCCCGGGACAGTTGCAACTAATGAAAAACTGTTTTTT
>TRBD1|-|TRBJ1-5|TRBV30
CAWSEMGQGDQPQHF
TGTGCCTGGAGTGAAATGGGACAGGGCGATCAGCCCCAGCATTTT
>TRBD1|-|TRBJ1-3|TRBV11-2
CASSKGSGQGLSGNTIYF
TGTGCCAGCAGTAAGGGGTCGGGACAGGGACTCTCTGGAAACACCATATATTTT
>-|-|TRBJ1-4|TRBV6-5
CASMSGGRNEKLFF
TGTGCCAGCATGAGCGGAGGGAGAAATGAAAAACTGTTTTTT
>TRBD1|-|TRBJ1-5|TRBV6-2/TRBV6-3
CASSETGTVPKFNQPQHF
TGTGCCAGCAGTGAGACCGGGACAGTACCCAAATTCAATCAGCCCCAGCATTTT
>TRBD1|-|TRBJ1-2|TRBV13
CASSVTGTATIYGYTF
TGTGCCAGCAGCGTGACCGGGACAGCCACCATCTATGGCTACACCTTC
>TRBD2|-|TRBJ2-1|TRBV4-2
CASSHHLAGGFNNEQFF
TGTGCCAGCAGCCACCACCTAGCGGGAGGTTTCAACAATGAGCAGTTCTTC
>TRBD1|-|TRBJ2-7|TRBV28
CASSLGQGGLEQYF
TGTGCCAGCAGTTTAGGACAGGGGGGTCTCGAGCAGTACTTC
>-|-|TRBJ2-3|TRBV9
CASSQTRTDTQYF
TGTGCCAGCTCACAGACCCGCACAGATACGCAGTATTTT
>TRBD1|-|TRBJ1-4|TRBV27
CASSRGPLRTARREKLFF
TGTGCCAGCTCGAGGGGGCCTCTGCGGACAGCAAGACGGGAAAAACTGTTTTTT
>TRBD1|few|TRBJ2-7|TRBV28
CASSGQGVASYEQYF
TGTGCCAGCAGCGGACAGGGGGTGGCTTCCTACGAGCAGTACTTC
>TRBD1|-|TRBJ2-7|TRBV19
CASTDRISYEQYF
TGTGCCAGTACGGACAGGATATCCTACGAGCAGTACTTC
>-|-|TRBJ2-1|TRBV5-1
CASSLALAPAYNEQFF
TGCGCCAGCAGCTTGGCACTAGCACCGGCCTACAATGAGCAGTTCTTC
>-|-|TRBJ2-5|TRBV7-3
CASSLTDQETQYF
TGTGCCAGCAGCCTTACGGACCAAGAGACCCAGTACTTC
>TRBD1|-|TRBJ2-1|TRBV5-1
CASSPTGGAGNEQFF
TGCGCCAGCAGCCCAACAGGGGGCGCTGGCAATGAGCAGTTCTTC
>TRBD1|once|TRBJ2-7|TRBV19
CASSTQYRQGSVNYEQYF
TGTGCCAGTAGTACCCAATATAGACAGGGATCCGTCAACTACGAGCAGTACTTC
>TRBD1|few|TRBJ2-1|TRBV7-2
CASSLVRWTGDYNEQFF
TGTGCCAGCAGCTTAGTCAGATGGACAGGTGATTACAATGAGCAGTTCTTC
>TRBD1|-|TRBJ2-7|TRBV30
CAWRRQGIYEQYF
TGTGCCTGGAGAAGACAGGGGATCTACGAGCAGTACTTC
>-|once|TRBJ2-1|TRBV6-2/TRBV6-3
CASSGSLSNEQFF
TGTGCCAGCAGTGGTAGCCTCTCCAATGAGCAGTTCTTC
>TRBD1|once|TRBJ2-2|TRBV27
CASRYAGTANTGELFF
TGTGCCAGCAGATACGCCGGGACAGCGAACACCGGGGAGCTGTTTTTT
>-|once|TRBJ1-4|TRBV6-1
CAASYAEKLFF
TGTGCCGCGTCGTATGCGGAAAAACTGTTTTTT
>TRBD1|-|TRBJ1-6|TRBV4-3
CASSQGWTGGSPLHF
TGCGCCAGCAGCCAAGGATGGACAGGGGGCTCGCCCCTCCACTTT
>TRBD1|-|TRBJ1-1|TRBV11-3
CASSLVEQGATEAFF
TGTGCCAGCAGCTTAGTAGAGCAGGGGGCCACTGAAGCTTTCTTT
>-|once|TRBJ1-2|TRBV4-3
CASSQETGSIYGYTF
TGCGCCAGCAGCCAAGAGACGGGGTCCATCTATGGCTACACCTTC
>TRBD1|-|TRBJ2-5|TRBV3-1/TRBV3-2
CASSQDMPDRALQETQYF
TGTGCCAGCAGCCAAGATATGCCGGACAGGGCCCTCCAAGAGACCCAGTACTTC
>-|once|TRBJ2-3|TRBV7-9
CASSLSGGQDTQYF
TGTGCCAGCAGCTTATCTGGGGGCCAAGATACGCAGTATTTT
>TRBD2|-|TRBJ2-7|TRBV6-5
CASRIASGSYEQYF
TGTGCCAGCAGGATAGCTAGCGGATCCTACGAGCAGTACTTC
>-|-|TRBJ1-2|TRBV19
CATVGEGYTGYTF
TGTGCCACAGTAGGGGAGGGATATACCGGCTACACCTTC
>-|-|TRBJ2-7|TRBV5-4
CASSLGLSSSYEQYF
TGTGCCAGCAGCTTGGGACTGTCGAGCTCCTACGAGCAGTACTTC
>-|-|TRBJ1-1|TRBV2
CASRAGASNTEAFF
TGTGCCAGCAGGGCAGGGGCATCTAACACTGAAGCTTTCTTT
>-|-|TRBJ2-7|TRBV5-4
CASSLETRTSYEQYF
TGTGCCAGCAGCTTGGAGACTCGAACCTCCTACGAGCAGTACTTC
>-|-|TRBJ2-3|TRBV19
CASSIRQVTDTQYF
TGTGCCAGTAGTATACGACAAGTCACAGATACGCAGTATTTT
>TRBD1|-|TRBJ1-6|TRBV18
CASSPAQARGLNNSPLHF
TGTGCCAGCTCACCAGCACAAGCCAGGGGGCTCAATAATTCACCCCTCCACTTT
>-|-|TRBJ2-1|TRBV24-1
CATSVASSVDEQFF
TGTGCCACCAGTGTGGCTAGCAGCGTCGATGAGCAGTTCTTC